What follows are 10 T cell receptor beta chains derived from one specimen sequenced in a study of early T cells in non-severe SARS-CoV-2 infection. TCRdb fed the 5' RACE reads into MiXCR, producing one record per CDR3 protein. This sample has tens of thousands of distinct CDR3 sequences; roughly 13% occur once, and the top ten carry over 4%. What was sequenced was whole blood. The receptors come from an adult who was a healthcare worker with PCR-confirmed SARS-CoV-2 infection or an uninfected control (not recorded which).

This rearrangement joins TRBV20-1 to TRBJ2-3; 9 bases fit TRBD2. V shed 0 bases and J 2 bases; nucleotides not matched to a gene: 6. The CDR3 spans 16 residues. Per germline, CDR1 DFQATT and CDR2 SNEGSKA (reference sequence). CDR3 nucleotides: TGCAGTGCTAGAGATCGAAAGCGGGGGGACACAGATACGCAGTATTTT. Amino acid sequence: CSARDRKRGDTDTQYF.

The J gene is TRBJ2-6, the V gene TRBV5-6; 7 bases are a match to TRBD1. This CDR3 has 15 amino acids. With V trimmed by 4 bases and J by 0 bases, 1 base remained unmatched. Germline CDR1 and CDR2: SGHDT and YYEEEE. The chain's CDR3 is CASSPGGSGANVLTF. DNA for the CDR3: TGTGCCAGCAGCCCAGGGGGCTCTGGGGCCAACGTCCTGACTTTC.

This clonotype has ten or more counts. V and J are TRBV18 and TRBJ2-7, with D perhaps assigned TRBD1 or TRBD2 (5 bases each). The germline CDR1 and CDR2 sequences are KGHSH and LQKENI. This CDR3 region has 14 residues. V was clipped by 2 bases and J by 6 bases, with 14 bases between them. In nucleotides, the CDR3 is TGTGCCAGCTCACCATTGCAGGGCAGCGGCGAGCAGTACTTC. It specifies CASSPLQGSGEQYF.

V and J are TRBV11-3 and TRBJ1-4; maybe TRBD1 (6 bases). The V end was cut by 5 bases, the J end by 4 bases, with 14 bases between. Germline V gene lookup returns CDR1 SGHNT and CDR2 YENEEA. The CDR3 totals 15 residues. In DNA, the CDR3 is TGTGCCAGCAGCCCAGGGACAACCAATAATGAAAAACTGTTTTTT. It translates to CASSPGTTNNEKLFF.

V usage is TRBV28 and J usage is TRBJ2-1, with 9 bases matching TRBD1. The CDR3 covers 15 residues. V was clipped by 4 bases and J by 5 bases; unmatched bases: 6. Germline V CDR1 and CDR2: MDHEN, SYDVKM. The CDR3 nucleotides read TGTGCCAGCAGTTGGTACAGGGGGCTGAACAATGAGCAGTTCTTC. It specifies CASSWYRGLNNEQFF.

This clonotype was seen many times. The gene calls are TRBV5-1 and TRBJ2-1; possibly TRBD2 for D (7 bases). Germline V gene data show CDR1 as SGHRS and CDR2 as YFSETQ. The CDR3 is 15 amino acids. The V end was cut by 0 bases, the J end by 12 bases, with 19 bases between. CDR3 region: CASSLVSGAGHGQFF. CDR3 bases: TGCGCCAGCAGCTTGGTGTCCGGAGCGGGACACGGGCAGTTCTTC.

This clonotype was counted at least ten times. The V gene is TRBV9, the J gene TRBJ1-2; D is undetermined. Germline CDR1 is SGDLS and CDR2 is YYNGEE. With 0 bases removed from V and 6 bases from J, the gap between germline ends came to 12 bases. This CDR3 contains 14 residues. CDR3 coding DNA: TGTGCCAGCAGCGTAGACGCCTCGTGGGATGGCTACACCTTC. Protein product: CASSVDASWDGYTF.

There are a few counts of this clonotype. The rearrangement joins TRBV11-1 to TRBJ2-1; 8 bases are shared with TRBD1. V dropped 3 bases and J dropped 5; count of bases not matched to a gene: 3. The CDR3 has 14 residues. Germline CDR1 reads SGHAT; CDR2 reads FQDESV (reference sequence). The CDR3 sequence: CASSLDRAHNEQFF. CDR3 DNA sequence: TGTGCCAGCAGCTTGGACAGGGCCCACAATGAGCAGTTCTTC. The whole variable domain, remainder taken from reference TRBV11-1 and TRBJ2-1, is EAEVAQSPRYKITEKSQAVAFWCDPISGHATLYWYRQILGQGPELLVQFQDESVVDDSQLPKDRFSAERLKGVDSTLKIQPAELGDSAMYLCASSLDRAHNEQFFGPGTRLTVL.

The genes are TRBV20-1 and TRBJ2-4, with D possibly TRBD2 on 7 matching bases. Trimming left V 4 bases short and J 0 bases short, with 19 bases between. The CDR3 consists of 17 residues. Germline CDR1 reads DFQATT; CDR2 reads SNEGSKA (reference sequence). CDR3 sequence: CSAMLGGANLAKNIQYF. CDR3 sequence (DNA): TGCAGTGCTATGTTGGGGGGGGCGAATCTAGCCAAAAACATTCAGTACTTC.

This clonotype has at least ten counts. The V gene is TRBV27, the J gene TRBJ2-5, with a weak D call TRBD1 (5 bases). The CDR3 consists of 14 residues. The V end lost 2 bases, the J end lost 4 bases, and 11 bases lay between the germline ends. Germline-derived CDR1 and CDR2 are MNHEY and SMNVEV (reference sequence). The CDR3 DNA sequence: TGTGCCAGCAGTTTAGCAGGGCTTGCAGAGACCCAGTACTTC. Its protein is CASSLAGLAETQYF.